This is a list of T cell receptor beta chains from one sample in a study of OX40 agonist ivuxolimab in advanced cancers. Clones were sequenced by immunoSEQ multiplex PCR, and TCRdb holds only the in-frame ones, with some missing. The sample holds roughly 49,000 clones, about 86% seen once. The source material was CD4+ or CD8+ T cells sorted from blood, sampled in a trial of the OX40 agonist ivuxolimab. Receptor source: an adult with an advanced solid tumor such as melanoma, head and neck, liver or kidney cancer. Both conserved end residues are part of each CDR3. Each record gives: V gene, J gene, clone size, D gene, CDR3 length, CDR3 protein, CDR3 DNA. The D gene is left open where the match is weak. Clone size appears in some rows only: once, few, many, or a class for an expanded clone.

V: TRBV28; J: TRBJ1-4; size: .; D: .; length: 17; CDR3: CASSRGLGEATNEKLFF; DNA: TGTGCCAGCAGCAGGGGATTGGGTGAGGCAACTAATGAAAAACTGTTTTTT
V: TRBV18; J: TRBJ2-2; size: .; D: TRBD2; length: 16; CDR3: CASSPEGGSNTGELFF; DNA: TGTGCCAGCTCACCCGAGGGAGGGTCGAACACCGGGGAGCTGTTTTTT
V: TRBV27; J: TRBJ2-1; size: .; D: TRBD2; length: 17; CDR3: CASSPRTSGTIYNEQFF; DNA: TGTGCCAGCAGTCCAAGGACTAGCGGGACCATATACAATGAGCAGTTCTTC
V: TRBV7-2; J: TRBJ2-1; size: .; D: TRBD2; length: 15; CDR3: CASSLMSGNYNEQFF; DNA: TGTGCCAGCAGTTTAATGAGCGGGAACTACAATGAGCAGTTCTTC
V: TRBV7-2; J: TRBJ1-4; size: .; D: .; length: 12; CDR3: CASSLDQEKLFF; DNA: TGTGCCAGCAGCTTAGATCAGGAAAAACTGTTTTTT
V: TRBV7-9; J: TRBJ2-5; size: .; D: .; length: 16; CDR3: CASSLVRGRGGETQYF; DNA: TGTGCCAGCAGCTTAGTGCGCGGGAGAGGGGGAGAGACCCAGTACTTC
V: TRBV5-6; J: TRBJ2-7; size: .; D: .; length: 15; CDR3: CASSLRRAGGYEQYF; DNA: TGTGCCAGCAGCTTACGGCGGGCCGGAGGGTACGAGCAGTACTTC
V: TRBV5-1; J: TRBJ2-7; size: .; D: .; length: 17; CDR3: CASSFGPTSGSGYEQYF; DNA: TGCGCCAGCAGCTTCGGACCGACTTCGGGGAGCGGCTACGAGCAGTACTTC
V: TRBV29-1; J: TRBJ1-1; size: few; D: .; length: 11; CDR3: CSVPGRSEAFF; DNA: TGCAGCGTGCCGGGACGGAGTGAAGCTTTCTTT
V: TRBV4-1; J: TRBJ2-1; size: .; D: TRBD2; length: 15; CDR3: CASRGGAGGNNEQFF; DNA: TGCGCCAGCAGGGGGGGGGCGGGAGGAAACAATGAGCAGTTCTTC
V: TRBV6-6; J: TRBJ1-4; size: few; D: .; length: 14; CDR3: CASSETGSNEKLFF; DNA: TGTGCCAGCAGTGAGACAGGATCTAATGAAAAACTGTTTTTT
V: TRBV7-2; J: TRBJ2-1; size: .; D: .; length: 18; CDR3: CASRSSAWGSRSYNEQFF; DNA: TGTGCCAGCAGGAGTAGCGCGTGGGGTTCTCGCTCCTACAATGAGCAGTTCTTC
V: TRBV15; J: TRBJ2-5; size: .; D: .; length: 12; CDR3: CATSRLKETQYF; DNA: TGTGCCACCAGCAGGCTAAAAGAGACCCAGTACTTC
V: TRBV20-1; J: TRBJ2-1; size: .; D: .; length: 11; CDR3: CSAEIDLWQFF; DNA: TGCAGTGCCGAAATTGATCTTTGGCAGTTCTTC
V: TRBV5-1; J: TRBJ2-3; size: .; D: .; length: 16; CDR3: CASSSPDQISEDTQYF; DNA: TGCGCCAGCAGCTCCCCGGACCAGATCTCGGAAGATACGCAGTATTTT
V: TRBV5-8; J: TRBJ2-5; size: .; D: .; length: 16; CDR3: CASSLRSSISGETQYF; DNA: TGTGCCAGCAGCTTGAGGTCTAGCATATCGGGGGAGACCCAGTACTTC
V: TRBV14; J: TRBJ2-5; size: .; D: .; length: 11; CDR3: CASSLEETQYF; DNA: TGTGCCAGCAGTTTGGAAGAGACCCAGTACTTC
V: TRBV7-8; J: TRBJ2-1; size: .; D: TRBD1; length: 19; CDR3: CASSLDRQGMGFRYNEQFF; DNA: TGTGCCAGCAGCTTAGACAGACAGGGGATGGGTTTTCGTTACAATGAGCAGTTCTTC
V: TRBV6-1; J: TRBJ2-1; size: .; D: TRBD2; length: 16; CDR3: CASSDSGRGTHNEQFF; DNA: TGTGCCAGCAGTGATAGCGGGAGGGGGACACACAATGAGCAGTTCTTC
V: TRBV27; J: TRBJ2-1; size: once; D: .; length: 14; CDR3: CASSFIERGNEQFF; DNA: TGTGCCAGCAGTTTCATCGAAAGGGGAAATGAGCAGTTCTTC
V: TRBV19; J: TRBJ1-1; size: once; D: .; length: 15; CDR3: CASSISGAGNTEAFF; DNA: TGTGCCAGTAGTATAAGTGGGGCAGGGAACACTGAAGCTTTCTTT
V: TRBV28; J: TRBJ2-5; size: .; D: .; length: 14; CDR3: CASSIPGTQETQYF; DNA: TGTGCCAGCAGTATACCCGGGACCCAAGAGACCCAGTACTTC
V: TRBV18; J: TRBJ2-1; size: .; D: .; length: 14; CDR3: CASSPPVSDNEQFF; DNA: TGTGCCAGCTCACCCCCCGTCTCCGACAATGAGCAGTTCTTC
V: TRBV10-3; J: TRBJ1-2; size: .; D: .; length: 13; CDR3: CAISADSLYGYTF; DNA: TGTGCCATCAGTGCGGACAGCCTCTATGGCTACACCTTC
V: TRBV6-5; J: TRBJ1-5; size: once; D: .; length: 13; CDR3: CASSYGTNQPQHF; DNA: TGTGCCAGCAGTTACGGAACCAATCAGCCCCAGCATTTT
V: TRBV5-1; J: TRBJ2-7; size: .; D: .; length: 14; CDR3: CASSVGGLGNEQYF; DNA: TGCGCCAGCAGCGTGGGGGGCCTCGGCAACGAGCAGTACTTC
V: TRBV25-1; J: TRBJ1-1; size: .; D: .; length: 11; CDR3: CASSEGPEAFF; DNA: TGTGCCAGCAGTGAAGGACCTGAAGCTTTCTTT
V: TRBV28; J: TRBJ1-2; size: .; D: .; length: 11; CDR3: CASRYTGGYTF; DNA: TGTGCCAGCAGATATACAGGGGGCTACACCTTC
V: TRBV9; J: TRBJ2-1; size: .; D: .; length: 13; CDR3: CASSVSYYNEQFF; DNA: TGTGCCAGCAGCGTAAGCTATTACAATGAGCAGTTCTTC
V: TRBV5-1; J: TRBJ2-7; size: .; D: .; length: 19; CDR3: CASSSGQGGGAGGRNEQYF; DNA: TGCGCCAGCAGCTCCGGACAGGGGGGTGGCGCGGGAGGGCGAAACGAGCAGTACTTC
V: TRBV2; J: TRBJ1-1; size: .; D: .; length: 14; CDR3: CASSEGGWNTEAFF; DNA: TGTGCCAGCAGTGAGGGAGGTTGGAACACTGAAGCTTTCTTT
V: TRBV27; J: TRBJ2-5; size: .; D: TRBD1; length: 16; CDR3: CASSFLDRGLIETQYF; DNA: TGTGCCAGCAGTTTCCTGGACAGGGGGCTAATTGAGACCCAGTACTTC
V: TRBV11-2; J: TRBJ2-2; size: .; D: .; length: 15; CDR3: CASSLEFLASGELFF; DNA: TGTGCCAGCAGCTTAGAATTCCTAGCGTCCGGGGAGCTGTTTTTT
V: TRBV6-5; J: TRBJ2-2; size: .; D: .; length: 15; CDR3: CASRPDRSRGGELFF; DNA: TGTGCCAGCAGACCCGACAGGTCTCGGGGAGGGGAGCTGTTTTTT
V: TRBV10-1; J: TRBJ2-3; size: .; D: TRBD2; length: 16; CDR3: CASSESWREDTDTQYF; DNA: TGCGCCAGCAGTGAGTCGTGGCGGGAGGACACAGATACGCAGTATTTT
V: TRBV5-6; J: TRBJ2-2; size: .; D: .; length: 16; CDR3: CASSYPTASNTGELFF; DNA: TGTGCCAGCAGCTACCCGACGGCCTCGAACACCGGGGAGCTGTTTTTT
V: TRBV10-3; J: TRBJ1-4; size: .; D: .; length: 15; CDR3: CAISEPNDSNEKLFF; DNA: TGTGCCATCAGTGAGCCGAACGACAGTAATGAAAAACTGTTTTTT
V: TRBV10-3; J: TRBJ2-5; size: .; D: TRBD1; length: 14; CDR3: CAISANRGQETQYF; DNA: TGTGCCATCAGTGCAAACAGGGGCCAAGAGACCCAGTACTTC
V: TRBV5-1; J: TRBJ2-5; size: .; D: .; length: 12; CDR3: CASGGAGETQYF; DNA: TGCGCCAGCGGGGGGGCCGGTGAGACCCAGTACTTC
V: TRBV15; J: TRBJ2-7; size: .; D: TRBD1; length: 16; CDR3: CATSRGGQVSSYEQYF; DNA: TGTGCCACCAGCAGAGGGGGACAGGTTAGCTCCTACGAGCAGTACTTC
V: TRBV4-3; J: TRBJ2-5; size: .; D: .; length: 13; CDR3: CASSLGVGETQYF; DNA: TGCGCCAGCAGCCTCGGCGTAGGGGAGACCCAGTACTTC
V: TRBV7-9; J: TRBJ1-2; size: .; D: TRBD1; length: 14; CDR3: CASTHRDRDYGYTF; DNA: TGTGCCAGCACCCACCGGGACAGGGATTATGGCTACACCTTC
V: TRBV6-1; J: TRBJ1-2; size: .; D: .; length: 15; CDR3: CASRETGILNYGYTF; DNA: TGTGCCAGCAGAGAAACCGGGATTTTAAACTATGGCTACACCTTC
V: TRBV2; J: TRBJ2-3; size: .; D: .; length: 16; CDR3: CASRSGSAPHTDTQYF; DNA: TGTGCCAGCAGGTCTGGTTCGGCACCACACACAGATACGCAGTATTTT
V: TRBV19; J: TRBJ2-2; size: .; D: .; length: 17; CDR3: CASTTLRGTPNTGELFF; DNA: TGTGCCAGTACGACCCTCAGGGGGACTCCGAACACCGGGGAGCTGTTTTTT
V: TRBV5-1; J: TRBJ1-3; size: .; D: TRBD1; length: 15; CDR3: CASSLGDRRQNTIYF; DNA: TGCGCCAGCAGCTTGGGGGACAGGAGACAAAACACCATATATTTT
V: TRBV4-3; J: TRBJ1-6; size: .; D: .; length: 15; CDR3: CASSQELALLSPLHF; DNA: TGCGCCAGCAGCCAAGAGTTGGCTCTACTTTCACCCCTCCACTTT
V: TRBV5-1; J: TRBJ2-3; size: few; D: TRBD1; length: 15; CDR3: CASSTGQTSTDTQYF; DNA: TGCGCCAGCAGCACGGGACAGACGAGCACAGATACGCAGTATTTT
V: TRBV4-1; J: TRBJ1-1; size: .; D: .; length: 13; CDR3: CASRRLGGPEAFF; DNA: TGCGCCAGCAGGCGTCTCGGGGGCCCTGAAGCTTTCTTT
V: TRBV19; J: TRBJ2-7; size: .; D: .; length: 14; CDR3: CASSSGRASYEQYF; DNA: TGTGCCAGTAGTTCGGGACGGGCCTCCTACGAGCAGTACTTC
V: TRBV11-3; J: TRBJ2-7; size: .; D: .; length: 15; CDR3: CASSSAPGQDHEQYF; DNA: TGTGCCAGCAGCTCCGCCCCCGGGCAGGACCACGAGCAGTACTTC
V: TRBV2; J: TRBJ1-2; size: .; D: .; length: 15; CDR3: CASLRRPTAGYGYTF; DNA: TGTGCCAGCCTGAGACGGCCGACTGCGGGGTATGGCTACACCTTC
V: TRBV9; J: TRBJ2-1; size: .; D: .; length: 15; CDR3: CASSVDPSGPAGRFF; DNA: .
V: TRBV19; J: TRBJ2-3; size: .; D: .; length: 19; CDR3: CASSVSRRDRGTSGDTQYF; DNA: TGTGCCAGTAGTGTCTCGCGCCGGGACAGGGGGACTAGCGGGGATACGCAGTATTTT